This T cell receptor beta chain stems from a study of beta chain features in type 1 diabetes. Per germline, CDR1 SGHNT and CDR2 YYREEE (reference sequence). The junction had 10 bases not matched to a gene; V was cut back by 4 bases and J by 4 bases. The CDR3 length is 16 residues. As every portion of the isolated RNA was reverse transcribed, the sequencing read expressed TCRB transcripts. Generated by immunoSEQ multiplex PCR, the TCRdb table keeps only in-frame clones and is missing some. The sample lists over 500,000 clones; around 15% were seen once. The chain employs TRBV5-4 and TRBJ1-1; TRBD1 aligns across 10 bases. The sequencing input was naive CD4+ T cells from blood. The origin of this receptor is a young man in good health. The DNA of the CDR3 is TGTGCCAGCAGCCATGGACCAAGGACAGGGGGCACTGAAGCTTTCTTT. Translation gives CASSHGPRTGGTEAFF.